Listed here are 25 T cell receptor beta chains from one sample, sequenced in a study of T cells after yellow fever vaccination. Each CDR3 protein gets one entry after TCRdb re-called the 5' RACE reads with MiXCR. The table includes around 70,000 distinct CDR3 sequences, more than 5.5% detected once. Sample: CD8+ T cells sorted from PBMCs, taken 5 to 6 days after the first yellow fever vaccination. Receptor source: a man between 18 and 35 years old who received the YFV17D yellow fever vaccine.

This chain's CDR3 is CASSQEAAGANVLTF. In DNA form, the CDR3 reads TGCGCCAGCAGCCAAGAGGCGGCTGGGGCCAACGTCCTGACTTTC. The chain joins TRBV4-1 to TRBJ2-6, with D unclear. Germline assignment: CDR1 MGHRA and CDR2 YSYEKL. V was pared by 0 bases and J by 2 bases, with 5 bases between. The CDR3 consists of 15 residues.

This clonotype was seen at least ten times. V gene TRBV5-5 combines with J gene TRBJ2-7; 11 bases are a match to TRBD1. CDR3 length: 15 amino acids. Germline loops: CDR1 SGHKS, CDR2 YYEKEE (reference sequence). Germline trimming cut 3 bases from V and 2 bases from J; bases unmatched to any gene: 4. CDR3 in amino acids: CASSYGQGATYEQYV. CDR3 bases: TGTGCCAGCAGCTACGGACAGGGGGCAACCTACGAGCAGTACGTC.

This clonotype was detected ten times or more. The rearrangement uses TRBV2 and TRBJ2-2, with D uncertain. The CDR3 length is 14 residues. V lost 4 bases to trimming and J lost 6 bases, with 12 bases between them. Germline-derived CDR1 and CDR2 are SNHLY and FYNNEI. The CDR3 here is CASSVLNTAGELFF. Written as DNA, the CDR3 is TGTGCCAGCAGTGTTCTTAACACGGCCGGGGAGCTGTTTTTT.

In its sample, this clonotype was seen many times. J is TRBJ2-1 and V is TRBV7-2, with D perhaps being TRBD1 or TRBD2 (5 bases each). V lost 3 bases, J lost 4 bases, and 7 bases lay in between. Germline lookup yields CDR1 SGHTA and CDR2 FQGNSA. The CDR3 is made up of 13 amino acids. CDR3 residues: CASSFEGYNEQFF. The CDR3 nucleotides read TGTGCCAGCAGCTTCGAGGGGTACAATGAGCAGTTCTTC.

This clonotype occurred many times. The chain links TRBV7-6 to TRBJ1-3, with D maybe TRBD1 (6 bases). The germline V and J ends were trimmed by 4 bases and 4 bases, with 11 bases remaining between them. The length of the CDR3 is 14 residues. Germline assignment: CDR1 SGHVS and CDR2 FNYEAQ. As DNA, the CDR3 is TGTGCCAGCAGCTCTACAGGGACCGGAAACACCATATATTTT. This translates into CASSSTGTGNTIYF.

In this sample, this clonotype turned up many times. The chain couples TRBV4-2 to TRBJ2-3; D gene unclear. Per the germline V gene, CDR1 is LGHNA and CDR2 is YNFKEQ. The CDR3 runs to 13 residues. V gave up 1 base and J gave up 5 bases, with 7 bases separating them. CDR3 in DNA: TGTGCCAGCAGCCAAGCTTACGGAGATACGCAGTATTTT. Translated, it gives CASSQAYGDTQYF.

This clonotype occurred many times. The V gene is TRBV5-1, the J gene TRBJ2-2, with D possibly being TRBD2 (5 bases). This CDR3 is 12 amino acids long. Germline V gene data show CDR1 as SGHRS and CDR2 as YFSETQ. V was shortened by 5 bases and J by 5 bases, with 7 bases between the two germline ends. The CDR3 nucleotides read TGCGCCAGCAGGAGGGCGACCGGGGAGCTGTTTTTT. It encodes CASRRATGELFF.

This clonotype was seen ten or more times. This chain joins TRBV4-3 and TRBJ2-2; unclear D gene. V gave up 2 bases and J gave up 0 bases, with 10 bases separating them. This CDR3 comprises 16 residues. CDR1 is LGHNA, CDR2 YSLEER, per germline. The CDR3 here is CASSQKVVSNTGELFF. The DNA for the CDR3 is TGCGCCAGCAGCCAAAAAGTCGTCTCGAACACCGGGGAGCTGTTTTTT.

This clonotype was seen more than once but under ten times. The CDR3 loop is CASSYSGQGNQPQHF. The CDR3 region has the DNA TGTGCCAGCAGTTACTCGGGCCAGGGGAATCAGCCCCAGCATTTT. This chain links TRBV6-5 with TRBJ1-5; perhaps TRBD1 as D (6 bases). Germline assignment: CDR1 MNHEY and CDR2 SVGAGI. The CDR3 spans 15 residues. Trimming pared 0 bases from V and 4 bases from J, leaving 10 bases between.

In this sample, this clonotype turned up once. This may be a read error: a much more frequent sequence differs by one nucleotide. This chain connects TRBV6-1 to TRBJ1-3; D remains ambiguous. The CDR3 extends over 13 amino acids. Trimming stripped 8 bases from V and 3 bases from J, with 11 bases between. Germline values: CDR1 MNHNS, CDR2 SASEGT. CDR3 sequence (DNA): TGTGCCAGCTCCCCGAGCGGTGGAAACACCATATATTTT. Translation: CASSPSGGNTIYF.

This clonotype was observed at least ten times. The gene calls are TRBV5-5 and TRBJ1-6; D unclear. In germline, CDR1 is SGHKS, CDR2 YYEKEE (reference sequence). The ends were cut back, 0 bases at V and 0 bases at J, with 10 bases in the middle. The CDR3 sequence is 17 residues long. The CDR3 reads CASSLVGASSYNSPLHF. CDR3 DNA sequence: TGTGCCAGCAGCTTGGTTGGTGCGAGCTCCTATAATTCACCCCTCCACTTT.

The sample holds many counts of this clonotype. The chain joins TRBV6-5 to TRBJ2-2, with TRBD1 identical over 7 bases. The junction had 7 bases not matched to a gene; V was cut back by 5 bases and J by 4 bases. Per germline, CDR1 MNHEY and CDR2 SVGAGI. The CDR3 runs to 15 residues. CDR3 nucleotides: TGTGCCAGCAGTACCGGGGACAGCTCCACCGGGGAGCTGTTTTTT. Amino acid sequence: CASSTGDSSTGELFF.

This clonotype has a count of ten or more. The J gene is TRBJ2-1, the V gene TRBV4-1, with D possibly TRBD1 on 6 matching bases. CDR3 length: 14 residues. Germline CDR1 reads MGHRA; CDR2 reads YSYEKL. V lost 3 bases to trimming and J lost 10 bases, with 16 bases between them. CDR3 bases: TGCGCCAGCAGCCACGGGACACCTTACAGGGAGCAGTTCTTC. Its protein is CASSHGTPYREQFF.

This clonotype was seen at least ten times. The chain uses TRBV27 and TRBJ2-6; D call uncertain. Germline V gene lookup returns CDR1 MNHEY and CDR2 SMNVEV (reference sequence). V lost 3 bases and J lost 0, with 3 bases in between. This CDR3 has 14 amino acids. The CDR3 region has the DNA TGTGCCAGCAGTTTCGGCTCTGGGGCCAACGTCCTGACTTTC. Protein product: CASSFGSGANVLTF.

This clonotype has ten or more counts. The chain recombines TRBV12-3 or TRBV12-4 with TRBJ2-5; the match to TRBD2 covers 9 bases. V was clipped by 3 bases and J by 2 bases; unmatched bases: 4. The CDR3 runs 15 residues. CDR3 sequence (DNA): TGTGCCAGCAGTTTCTTAGCGGGGGCTCAAGAGACCCAGTACTTC. Protein product: CASSFLAGAQETQYF.

This clonotype was detected a few times. The chain carries TRBV6-5 and TRBJ2-7; 10 bases fit TRBD1. V shed 0 bases and J 2 bases; nucleotides not matched to a gene: 4. The CDR3 has 16 amino acids. Germline lookup yields CDR1 MNHEY and CDR2 SVGAGI. This CDR3 is CASSYSGQGIAYEQYV. The CDR3 DNA sequence: TGTGCCAGCAGTTACTCGGGACAGGGGATCGCCTACGAGCAGTACGTC.

This clonotype was seen only a few times. The rearrangement uses TRBV7-6 and TRBJ1-4; no firm D call. The CDR3 length is 16 residues. The V gene's germline CDR1 is SGHVS and CDR2 FNYEAQ. Trimming took off 1 base at V and 2 bases at J, with 11 bases between the two ends. CDR3 coding DNA: TGTGCCAGCAGCTTAGATACCGGGCCGACTAATGAAAAACTGTTTTTT. This translates into CASSLDTGPTNEKLFF.

The rearrangement joins TRBV21-1 to TRBJ1-6; the table's D call, TRBD1, has no DNA check behind it. TRBV21-1 is designated a pseudogene. This CDR3 comprises 21 residues. This CDR3 is CASSKALSGTAVSSYNSPLHF. As DNA, the CDR3 is TGTGCCAGCAGCAAAGCACTTTCGGGGACAGCCGTTAGCTCCTATAATTCACCCCTCCACTTT.

There are many counts of this clonotype. The chain couples TRBV9 to TRBJ1-1; no clear D. The CDR3 is made up of 14 amino acids. Germline values: CDR1 SGDLS, CDR2 YYNGEE. Trimming cost V 3 bases and J 1 base, with 10 bases left between them. The CDR3 is CASSAHGPNTEAFF. The DNA of the CDR3 is TGTGCCAGCAGCGCTCACGGGCCGAACACTGAAGCTTTCTTT.

Ten or more counts support this clonotype. The chain recombines TRBV7-9 with TRBJ2-2; possible D gene TRBD1, 6 bases. This CDR3 is built from 16 residues. Germline CDR1 reads SEHNR; CDR2 reads FQNEAQ (reference sequence). Between the trimmed V and J ends, which lost 1 base and 5 bases, there was a span of 14 bases. The CDR3: CASSLGVGARTGELFF. The CDR3 DNA follows: TGTGCCAGCAGCTTAGGAGTGGGGGCACGGACCGGGGAGCTGTTTTTT. Drawing the rest from reference TRBV7-9 and TRBJ2-2, the complete variable domain is DTGVSQNPRHKITKRGQNVTFRCDPISEHNRLYWYRQTLGQGPEFLTYFQNEAQLEKSRLLSDRFSAERPKGSFSTLEIQRTEQGDSAMYLCASSLGVGARTGELFFGEGSRLTVL.

This clonotype was seen more than once but under ten times. The gene calls are TRBV12-5 and TRBJ2-4; 7 bases fit TRBD2. CDR1 LGHNT and CDR2 FRNRAP come from the germline V gene. CDR3 size: 15 residues. V shed 6 bases and J 0 bases; nucleotides not matched to a gene: 5. DNA for the CDR3: TGTGCTAGTGGGGTTAGCGGGCTAGCCAAAAACATTCAGTACTTC. Translation gives CASGVSGLAKNIQYF.

This clonotype was recorded a few times. J is TRBJ2-2 and V is TRBV4-1; D uncertain. Deletions cut 4 bases from V and 7 bases from J, with 10 bases between. Germline CDR1 and CDR2: MGHRA and YSYEKL. The CDR3 has 13 amino acids. CDR3 amino acids: CASSRSFLGELFF. For the CDR3, the DNA is TGCGCCAGCAGCCGGAGTTTCCTCGGGGAGCTGTTTTTT.

The V call is TRBV27, the J call TRBJ2-3; no reliable D call. Trimming removed 1 base at V and 0 bases at J, with 8 bases between. Per germline, CDR1 MNHEY and CDR2 SMNVEV (reference sequence). This CDR3 has 15 residues. For the CDR3, the DNA is TGTGCCAGCAGTTTATATCCCGATAGCACAGATACGCAGTATTTT. Translating gives CASSLYPDSTDTQYF.

This clonotype has a count of ten or more. This chain connects TRBV7-9 to TRBJ2-3; D not certain. The CDR3 covers 15 residues. Trimming took 1 base from V and 4 from J, leaving 12 bases between them. Germline assignment: CDR1 SEHNR and CDR2 FQNEAQ (reference sequence). CDR3 loop: CASSLVVIGPDTQYF. CDR3 in DNA: TGTGCCAGCAGCTTAGTAGTTATTGGCCCAGATACGCAGTATTTT.

J is TRBJ2-7 and V is TRBV20-1; D is ambiguous. V lost 0 bases to trimming and J lost 2 bases, with 11 bases between them. CDR3 length: 14 residues. Germline assignment: CDR1 DFQATT and CDR2 SNEGSKA (reference sequence). CDR3 residues: CSARDVSNTYEQYV. The CDR3 DNA sequence: TGCAGTGCTAGAGATGTGAGCAACACCTACGAGCAGTACGTC.